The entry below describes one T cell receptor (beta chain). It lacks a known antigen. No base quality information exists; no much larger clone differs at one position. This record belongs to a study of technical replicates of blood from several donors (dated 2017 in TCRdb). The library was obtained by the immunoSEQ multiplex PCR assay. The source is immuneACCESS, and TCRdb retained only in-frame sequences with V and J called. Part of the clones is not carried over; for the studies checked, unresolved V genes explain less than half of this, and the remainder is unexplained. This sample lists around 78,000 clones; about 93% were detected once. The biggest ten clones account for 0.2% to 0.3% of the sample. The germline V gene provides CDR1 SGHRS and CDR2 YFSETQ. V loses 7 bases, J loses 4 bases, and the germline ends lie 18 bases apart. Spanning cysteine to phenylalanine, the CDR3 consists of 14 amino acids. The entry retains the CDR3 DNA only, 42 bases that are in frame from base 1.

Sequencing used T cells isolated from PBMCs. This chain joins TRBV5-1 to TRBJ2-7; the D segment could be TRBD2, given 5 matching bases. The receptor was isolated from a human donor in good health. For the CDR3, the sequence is CASGKLGVGYEQYF. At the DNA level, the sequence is TGCGCCAGCGGTAAACTCGGGGTGGGGTACGAGCAGTACTTC. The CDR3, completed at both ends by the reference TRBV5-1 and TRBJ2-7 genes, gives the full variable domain KAGVTQTPRYLIKTRGQQVTLSCSPISGHRSVSWYQQTPGQGLQFLFEYFSETQRNKGNFPGRFSGRQFSNSRSEMNVSTLELGDSALYLCASGKLGVGYEQYFGPGTRLTVT.